These T cell receptor beta chains were read from a single sample in a study of blood T cells in healthy people across ages. TCRdb called the 5' RACE reads again in MiXCR, with one record for every CDR3 protein. The sample records more than 800,000 distinct CDR3 sequences, roughly 26% being singletons. The sample consisted of blood. Receptor source: an elderly woman in good health. The CDR3 runs from the conserved cysteine through the conserved F or W. A D gene is named only where the DNA matches it firmly. Clone size, where shown, is once, few, many, or a class for clones that have expanded.

j_gene,v_gene,abundance,d_gene,CDR3nt,CDR3aa
TRBJ2-1,TRBV5-1,many,.,TGCGCCAGCAGTGTGACGGACAGAAACTACAATGAGCAGTTCTTC,CASSVTDRNYNEQFF
TRBJ2-5,TRBV30,.,TRBD1,TGTGCCTGGAGGGGACAGGGGGCCCCAGAGACCCAGTACTTC,CAWRGQGAPETQYF
TRBJ1-1,TRBV28,few,.,TGTGCCAGCAGTTTCCCGTGGAGGACTGAAGCTTTCTTT,CASSFPWRTEAFF
TRBJ1-2,TRBV5-6,.,TRBD1,TGTGCCAGCAGCTTCGAGGGGGCGGTCGGCTACACCTTC,CASSFEGAVGYTF
TRBJ2-4,TRBV6-5,.,.,TGTGCCAGCAGTTACTCGAGGCAGGGAAAAAACATTCAGTACTTC,CASSYSRQGKNIQYF
TRBJ2-5,TRBV4-3,many,.,TGCGCCAGCAGCCAAGTAGGAAACACAGGGTTAAAGACCCAGTACTTC,CASSQVGNTGLKTQYF
TRBJ1-4,TRBV5-1,few,.,TGCGCCAGCAGCTTAGGCAGGGGAGAGGAAAAACTGTTTTTT,CASSLGRGEEKLFF
TRBJ2-5,TRBV7-2,many,.,TGTGCCAGCAGCTTATCGGGCCACGGGGGCCAGTACCAAGAGACCCAGTACTTC,CASSLSGHGGQYQETQYF
TRBJ2-7,TRBV9,many,.,TGTGCCAGCAGCGTAGGCTCAGAGTACGAGCAGTACTTC,CASSVGSEYEQYF
TRBJ2-1,TRBV12-3/TRBV12-4,many,.,TGTGCCAGCAGTCCTCAGACCGGGAATGAGCAGTTCTTC,CASSPQTGNEQFF
TRBJ2-3,TRBV7-9,many,.,TGTGCCAGCAGCCCCATGGTGTGGCCAGATACGCAGTATTTT,CASSPMVWPDTQYF
TRBJ2-1,TRBV20-1,.,TRBD2,TGCAGTGCTAGAGATCATTCACTAGCGGGGGGGCCGAGCTCCTACAATGAGCAGTTCTTC,CSARDHSLAGGPSSYNEQFF
TRBJ2-3,TRBV12-3/TRBV12-4,many,.,TGTGCCAGCAGTTTGCCCCCCACAGATACGCAGTATTTT,CASSLPPTDTQYF
TRBJ2-7,TRBV3-1,few,.,TGTGCCAGCACGCGGGTCCAATCTTGGGGCGACCTCTCCTACGAGCAGTACTTC,CASTRVQSWGDLSYEQYF
TRBJ1-1,TRBV27,.,TRBD1,TGTGCCAGCAGTTTTTGGGACAGGGGGCGTTGGACTGAAGCTTTCTTT,CASSFWDRGRWTEAFF
TRBJ2-3,TRBV6-6,.,TRBD1,TGTGCCAGCACCAACGGGGCCGGGACAGGGGGCACAGATACGCAGTATTTT,CASTNGAGTGGTDTQYF
TRBJ2-5,TRBV6-6,medium-sized,.,TGTGCCAGCACCGGAACAGGGAGAGAGACCCAGTACTTC,CASTGTGRETQYF
TRBJ1-6,TRBV15,.,.,TGTGCCACCAGCAGTGGGGGGTATAATTCACCCCTCCACTTT,CATSSGGYNSPLHF
TRBJ2-3,TRBV29-1,many,TRBD1,TGCAGCGTTAGTGGACAGGGATATGCAGATACGCAGTATTTT,CSVSGQGYADTQYF
TRBJ2-7,TRBV7-9,few,.,TGTGCCAGCAGCTTAGAGCGAGCCGAGCAGTACTTC,CASSLERAEQYF
TRBJ1-1,TRBV11-2,.,.,TGTGCCAGCGGTCTTGGGGGAAACACTGAAGCTTTCTTT,CASGLGGNTEAFF
TRBJ1-1,TRBV20-1,few,TRBD1,TGCAGTGCTAGGAAGGGACAGGGCACTGAAGCTTTCTTT,CSARKGQGTEAFF
TRBJ2-1,TRBV11-2,few,.,TGTGCCAGCAGCTTAAAGTGGGGAACAGAGCAGTTCTTC,CASSLKWGTEQFF
TRBJ1-5,TRBV7-4,many,.,TGTGCCAGCAGCTTAGTGGGAGCCCCTAGCAATCAGCCCCAGCATTTT,CASSLVGAPSNQPQHF
TRBJ2-7,TRBV20-1,.,.,TGCAGTGCTAGCCTTCAGGGTCCCTTCTCCTACGAGCAGTACTTC,CSASLQGPFSYEQYF
TRBJ2-2,TRBV10-3,few,TRBD2,TGTGCCATCGCGACTAGCGGGGTGACCGGGGAGCTGTTTTTT,CAIATSGVTGELFF
TRBJ2-7,TRBV29-1,.,TRBD1,TGCAGCGTGGGCCGGGACAGGGTCGTCCTCGAGCAGTACTTC,CSVGRDRVVLEQYF
TRBJ2-1,TRBV7-9,once,.,TGTGCCAGCAGCCAGTCACAAGCGCATGAGCAGTTCTTC,CASSQSQAHEQFF
TRBJ1-6,TRBV30,.,TRBD1,TGTGCCTGGGCCGTCGGGACAGATAATTCACCCCTCCACTTT,CAWAVGTDNSPLHF
TRBJ2-5,TRBV4-2,many,TRBD2,TGTGCCAGCAGCCAAGATCGGCGGGGGGATATCCAAGAGACCCAGTACTTC,CASSQDRRGDIQETQYF
TRBJ1-2,TRBV5-1,.,TRBD1,TGCGCCAGCAGCACGTTGACAGGGGGCTACGGCTACACCTTC,CASSTLTGGYGYTF
TRBJ2-7,TRBV20-1,many,.,TGCAGTGCCCCCCGGGACACGACCTACGAGCAGTACTTC,CSAPRDTTYEQYF
TRBJ2-3,TRBV20-1,.,.,TGCAGTGCTAGCCTCGGACCGTCCACAGATACGCAGTATTTT,CSASLGPSTDTQYF
TRBJ2-3,TRBV5-1,.,TRBD2,TGCGCCAGCAGCTCCTCAGGCGGGGGGGCCGGGAATACGCAGTATTTT,CASSSSGGGAGNTQYF
TRBJ1-5,TRBV12-3/TRBV12-4,many,.,TGTGCCAGCAGTTTAGCGGGGGCTGGTAGCAATCAGCCCCAGCATTTT,CASSLAGAGSNQPQHF
TRBJ1-5,TRBV11-2,.,.,TGTGCCAGCAGCTCCTCAGGAAACCCCAGCAATCAGCCCCAGCATTTT,CASSSSGNPSNQPQHF
TRBJ1-2,TRBV20-1,many,.,TGCAGTGCTAGACCCTACTATGGCTACACCTTC,CSARPYYGYTF
TRBJ2-5,TRBV7-8,many,TRBD2,TGTGCCAGCAGCTTAGGGGTGACTAGCCGGGAGACCCAGTACTTC,CASSLGVTSRETQYF
TRBJ1-1,TRBV12-3/TRBV12-4,many,TRBD1,TGTGCCAGCAGTTTATTGGCAGGGGGCGGCACTGAAGCTTTCTTT,CASSLLAGGGTEAFF
TRBJ2-5,TRBV20-1,many,.,TGCAGTGCTAGTCTCACCCCTCGAGAGACCCAGTACTTC,CSASLTPRETQYF
TRBJ1-2,TRBV28,few,.,TGTGCCAGCAGTTTGGGGGGGCAGGGTAAAGGTGGCTACACCTTC,CASSLGGQGKGGYTF
TRBJ2-6,TRBV5-6,many,.,TGTGCCAGCAGCTTGGACTATGGGGCCAACGTCCTGACTTTC,CASSLDYGANVLTF
TRBJ2-7,TRBV30,many,.,TGTGCCTGGGGGGCATTCCCTTACGAGCAGTACTTC,CAWGAFPYEQYF
TRBJ1-2,TRBV9,many,.,TGTGCCAGCAGCACATCCGGGACGGGATATGGCTACACCTTC,CASSTSGTGYGYTF
TRBJ2-7,TRBV10-1,many,.,TGCGCCAGCAGTGAGCGATCCGACAGGTACATCGAGCAGTACTTC,CASSERSDRYIEQYF
TRBJ2-7,TRBV9,many,.,TGTGCCAGCAGCCCAGGGACGGCATCCTACGAGCAGTACTTC,CASSPGTASYEQYF
TRBJ2-7,TRBV20-1,many,TRBD2,TGCAGTGCTCGCCGCAGGAGCGGGGGAGGCTACGAGCAGTACTTC,CSARRRSGGGYEQYF
TRBJ2-1,TRBV15,.,TRBD1,TGTGCCACCAGCAGAGTGGGACAGGGTCGAAGGCAGTTCTTC,CATSRVGQGRRQFF
TRBJ2-1,TRBV5-5,.,.,TGTGCCAGCAGCTTGCTCGACAGGAGACACAATGAGCAGTTCTTC,CASSLLDRRHNEQFF
TRBJ2-7,TRBV3-1,many,TRBD1,TGTGCCAGCAGCCAGAACCCGGGACAGGGGGTTTACGAGCAGTACTTC,CASSQNPGQGVYEQYF
TRBJ1-3,TRBV7-9,few,TRBD1,TGTGCCAGCAGTCGTAACCAGGGGGCGCAGGGCACCATATATTTT,CASSRNQGAQGTIYF
TRBJ2-5,TRBV28,.,.,TGTGCCAGCAGTGACCGGGACGGGACGGGAGCCCAGTACTTC,CASSDRDGTGAQYF
TRBJ1-5,TRBV6-1,.,.,TGTGCCAGTAGAGGGGGGTCGGGCAATCAGCCCCAGCATTTT,CASRGGSGNQPQHF
TRBJ1-2,TRBV27,many,.,TGTGCCAGCAGTCCTATATGGACGGATTATGGCTACACCTTC,CASSPIWTDYGYTF
TRBJ1-5,TRBV6-2/TRBV6-3,.,.,TGTGCCAGCAACCAACCCGGGTTGGGGGACAGCAATCAGCCCCAGCATTTT,CASNQPGLGDSNQPQHF